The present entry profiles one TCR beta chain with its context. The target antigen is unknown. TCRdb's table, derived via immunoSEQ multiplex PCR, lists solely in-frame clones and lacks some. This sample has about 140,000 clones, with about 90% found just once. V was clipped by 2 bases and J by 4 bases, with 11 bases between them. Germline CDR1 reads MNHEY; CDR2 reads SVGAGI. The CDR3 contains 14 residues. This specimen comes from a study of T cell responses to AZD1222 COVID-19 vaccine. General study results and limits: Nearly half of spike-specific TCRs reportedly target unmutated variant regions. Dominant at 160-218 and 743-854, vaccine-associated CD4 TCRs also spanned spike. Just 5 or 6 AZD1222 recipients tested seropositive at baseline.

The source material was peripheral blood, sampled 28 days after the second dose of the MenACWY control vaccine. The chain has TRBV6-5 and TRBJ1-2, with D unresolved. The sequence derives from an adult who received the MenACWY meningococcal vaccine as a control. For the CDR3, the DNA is TGTGCCAGCAGTTACGGGAACGCAGCCTATGGCTACACCTTC. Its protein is CASSYGNAAYGYTF.